This TCR beta chain emerged from a study of control samples from healthy donors and cancer patients. Measured with immunoSEQ multiplex PCR; TCRdb has only the in-frame clones, and not every one. The profile shows 150,000 or so clones, 93% of them singletons. Germline V gene data show CDR1 as LNHDA and CDR2 as SQIVND (reference sequence). There are 11 residues in the CDR3. V was pared by 4 bases and J by 2 bases, with 3 bases between. The TCR sequence derives from a man younger than 35 in good health. The sample taken for sequencing was blood. This rearrangement joins TRBV19 to TRBJ2-7; D is unresolved. CDR3 sequence: CASSSPYEQYF. In DNA form, the CDR3 reads TGTGCCAGTAGTAGTCCCTACGAGCAGTACTTC.